Listed below are T cell receptor beta chains from one sample, sequenced in a study of human T cells and chemical hapten exposure. TCRdb called the RACE reads again in MiXCR, with one record for every CDR3 protein. The profile shows about 190,000 distinct CDR3 sequences, around 23% of them singletons. The specimen was whole blood, collected in connection with sensitization to the hapten diphenylcyclopropenone (DPC). These TCRs come from a woman aged 40 to 49 with alopecia areata. Some clones in this sample may be carry-over from other donors' samples. CDR3s include the opening cysteine and the closing phenylalanine or tryptophan. The order of the fields is J gene, D gene, CDR3 length, V gene, clone size, CDR3 protein, CDR3 DNA. The D gene is left open where the match is weak. Size is omitted from some rows. Given values are once, few, many or a class for expanded clones.

j_call: TRBJ2-7; d_call: NA; cdr3_length: 14; v_call: TRBV7-9; clone_size: NA; cdr3_aa: CASSSGLEGHEQYF; cdr3_nt: TGTGCCAGCAGCTCTGGTCTAGAAGGTCACGAGCAGTACTTC
j_call: TRBJ2-1; d_call: TRBD2; cdr3_length: 15; v_call: TRBV7-9; clone_size: NA; cdr3_aa: CASSFGLADHNEQFF; cdr3_nt: TGTGCCAGCAGCTTTGGACTAGCTGATCACAATGAGCAGTTCTTC
j_call: TRBJ2-1; d_call: TRBD2; cdr3_length: 14; v_call: TRBV12-3/TRBV12-4; clone_size: NA; cdr3_aa: CASSSGLAVNEQFF; cdr3_nt: TGTGCCAGCAGTTCGGGACTAGCGGTCAATGAGCAGTTCTTC
j_call: TRBJ2-3; d_call: TRBD2; cdr3_length: 17; v_call: TRBV28; clone_size: NA; cdr3_aa: CASSLGLSGSWADTQYF; cdr3_nt: TGTGCCAGCAGTTTAGGGCTGAGCGGGAGCTGGGCAGATACGCAGTATTTT
j_call: TRBJ2-3; d_call: TRBD2; cdr3_length: 15; v_call: TRBV29-1; clone_size: few; cdr3_aa: CSVGPSSGRTDTQYF; cdr3_nt: TGCAGCGTAGGACCGTCTAGCGGGAGGACAGATACGCAGTATTTT
j_call: TRBJ2-1; d_call: TRBD2; cdr3_length: 12; v_call: TRBV7-9; clone_size: many; cdr3_aa: CASSLEGGSGVF; cdr3_nt: TGTGCCAGCAGCTTAGAGGGCGGGAGTGGGGTCTTC
j_call: TRBJ2-2; d_call: NA; cdr3_length: 13; v_call: TRBV5-6; clone_size: many; cdr3_aa: CASSLGFTGELFF; cdr3_nt: TGTGCCAGCAGCTTGGGGTTCACCGGGGAGCTGTTTTTT
j_call: TRBJ2-1; d_call: NA; cdr3_length: 16; v_call: TRBV11-2; clone_size: few; cdr3_aa: CASSLSLASSYNEQFF; cdr3_nt: TGTGCCAGCAGCTTGAGTCTCGCTAGCTCCTACAATGAGCAGTTCTTC
j_call: TRBJ1-6; d_call: NA; cdr3_length: 15; v_call: TRBV20-1; clone_size: many; cdr3_aa: CSAQTEQLNNSPLHF; cdr3_nt: TGCAGTGCTCAGACGGAACAACTTAATAATTCACCCCTCCACTTT
j_call: TRBJ2-1; d_call: NA; cdr3_length: 15; v_call: TRBV7-2; clone_size: few; cdr3_aa: CAKQEAGGAYNEQFF; cdr3_nt: TGTGCCAAACAGGAGGCCGGGGGCGCCTACAATGAGCAGTTCTTC
j_call: TRBJ1-2; d_call: NA; cdr3_length: 15; v_call: TRBV24-1; clone_size: NA; cdr3_aa: CATSEGRTRPGGYTF; cdr3_nt: TGTGCCACCAGTGAGGGACGGACTAGGCCTGGGGGCTACACCTTC
j_call: TRBJ2-7; d_call: NA; cdr3_length: 12; v_call: TRBV7-8; clone_size: few; cdr3_aa: CASSTVGYEQYF; cdr3_nt: TGTGCCAGCAGCACCGTGGGGTACGAGCAGTACTTC
j_call: TRBJ2-5; d_call: NA; cdr3_length: 16; v_call: TRBV29-1; clone_size: few; cdr3_aa: CSGVPSWAVSGETQYF; cdr3_nt: TGCAGCGGAGTACCTTCTTGGGCCGTGTCGGGCGAGACCCAGTACTTC
j_call: TRBJ1-1; d_call: NA; cdr3_length: 13; v_call: TRBV6-5; clone_size: NA; cdr3_aa: CASSQWTGTEAFF; cdr3_nt: TGTGCCAGCAGTCAATGGACGGGCACTGAAGCTTTCTTT
j_call: TRBJ2-1; d_call: TRBD2; cdr3_length: 14; v_call: TRBV7-2; clone_size: NA; cdr3_aa: CASSGDYSKTEQFF; cdr3_nt: TGTGCCAGCAGCGGGGACTACTCTAAGACCGAGCAGTTCTTC
j_call: TRBJ1-6; d_call: NA; cdr3_length: 15; v_call: TRBV6-6; clone_size: NA; cdr3_aa: CASSYESSYNSPLHF; cdr3_nt: TGTGCCAGCAGTTACGAGAGCTCCTATAATTCACCCCTCCACTTT
j_call: TRBJ2-1; d_call: NA; cdr3_length: 12; v_call: TRBV6-6; clone_size: NA; cdr3_aa: CASSGTPPEQFF; cdr3_nt: TGTGCCAGCAGTGGGACTCCCCCTGAGCAGTTCTTC